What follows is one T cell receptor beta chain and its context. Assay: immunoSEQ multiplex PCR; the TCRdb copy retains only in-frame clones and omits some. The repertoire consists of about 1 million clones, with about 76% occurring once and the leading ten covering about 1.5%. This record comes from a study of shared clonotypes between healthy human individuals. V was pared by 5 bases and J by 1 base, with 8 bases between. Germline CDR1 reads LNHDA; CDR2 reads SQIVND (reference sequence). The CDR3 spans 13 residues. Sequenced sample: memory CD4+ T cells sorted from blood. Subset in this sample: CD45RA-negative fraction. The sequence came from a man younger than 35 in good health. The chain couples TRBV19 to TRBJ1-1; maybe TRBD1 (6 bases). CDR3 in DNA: TGTGCCAGTAGTGGACAGTCGAACACTGAAGCTTTCTTT. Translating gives CASSGQSNTEAFF.